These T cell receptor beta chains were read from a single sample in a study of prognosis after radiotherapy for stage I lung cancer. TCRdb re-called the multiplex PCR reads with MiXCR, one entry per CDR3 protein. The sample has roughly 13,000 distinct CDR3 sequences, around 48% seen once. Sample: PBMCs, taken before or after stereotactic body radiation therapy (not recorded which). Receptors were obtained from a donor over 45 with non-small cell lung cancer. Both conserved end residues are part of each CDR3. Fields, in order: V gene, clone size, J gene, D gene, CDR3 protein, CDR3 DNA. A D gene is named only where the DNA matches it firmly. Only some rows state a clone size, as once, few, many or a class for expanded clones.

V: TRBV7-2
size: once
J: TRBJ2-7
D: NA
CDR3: CASSSLAGTYEQYF
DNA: TGTGCCAGCTCCTCCCTAGCTGGAACCTACGAGCAGTACTTC

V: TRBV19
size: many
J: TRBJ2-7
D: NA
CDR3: CASSHRDMTAVQYF
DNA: TGTGCCAGTAGCCACCGGGACATGACGGCCGTGCAGTACTTC

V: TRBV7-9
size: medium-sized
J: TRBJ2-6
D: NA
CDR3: CASSLAESGANVLTF
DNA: TGTGCCAGCAGCTTAGCCGAATCTGGGGCCAACGTCCTGACTTTC

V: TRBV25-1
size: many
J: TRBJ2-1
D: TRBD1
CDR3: CASSAQGYNEQFF
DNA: TGTGCCAGCAGTGCACAGGGGTACAATGAGCAGTTCTTC

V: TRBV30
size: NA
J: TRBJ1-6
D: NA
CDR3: CAWSKQGGALHF
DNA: TGTGCCTGGAGCAAGCAGGGTGGTGCCCTCCACTTT

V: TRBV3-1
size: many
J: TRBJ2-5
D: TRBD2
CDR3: CASSHSRPGTSGRKTQYF
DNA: TGTGCCAGCAGCCATAGCCGCCCCGGGACTAGCGGGAGGAAGACCCAGTACTTC

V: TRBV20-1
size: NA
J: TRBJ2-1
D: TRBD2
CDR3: CSARGLAGYEQFF
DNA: TGCAGTGCTAGAGGCCTAGCGGGATATGAGCAGTTCTTC

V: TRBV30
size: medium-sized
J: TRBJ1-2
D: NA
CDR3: CAWRASYGYTF
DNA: TGTGCCTGGAGGGCCAGCTATGGCTACACCTTC

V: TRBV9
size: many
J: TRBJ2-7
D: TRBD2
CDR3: CASSVGASGSYEQYF
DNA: TGTGCCAGTAGCGTAGGGGCTAGCGGGAGCTACGAGCAGTACTTC

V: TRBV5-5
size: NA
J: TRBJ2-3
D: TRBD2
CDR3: CASSKLAGGADTQYF
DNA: TGTGCCAGCAGCAAACTAGCGGGAGGGGCAGATACGCAGTATTTT

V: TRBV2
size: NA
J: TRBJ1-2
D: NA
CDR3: CASSVGGNLYGYTF
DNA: TGTGCCAGCAGTGTGGGTGGAAACCTCTATGGCTACACCTTC

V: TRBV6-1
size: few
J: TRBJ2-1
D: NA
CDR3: CASGSSWNEQFF
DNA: TGTGCCAGCGGGTCCTCTTGGAATGAGCAGTTCTTC

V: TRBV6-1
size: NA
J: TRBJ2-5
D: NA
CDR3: CASSEDAGSAETQYF
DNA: TGTGCCAGCAGTGAAGATGCAGGGTCGGCGGAGACCCAGTACTTC

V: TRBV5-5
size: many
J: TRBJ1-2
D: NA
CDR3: CASSLRDGANYGYTF
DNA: TGTGCCAGCAGCCTGAGGGACGGCGCTAACTATGGCTACACCTTC

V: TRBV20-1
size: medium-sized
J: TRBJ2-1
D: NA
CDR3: CSASFLDNEQFF
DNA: TGCAGTGCTAGTTTTCTCGACAATGAGCAGTTCTTC

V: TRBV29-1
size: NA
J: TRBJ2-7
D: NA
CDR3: CSVALSGTPYEQYF
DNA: TGCAGCGTGGCACTTTCCGGGACACCCTACGAGCAGTACTTC

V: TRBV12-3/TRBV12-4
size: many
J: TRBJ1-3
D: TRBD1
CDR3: CASSLAGQGSGNTIYF
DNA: TGTGCCAGCAGTTTAGCCGGACAGGGCTCTGGAAACACCATATATTTT

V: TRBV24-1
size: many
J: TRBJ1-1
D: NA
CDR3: CATRQNTEAFF
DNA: TGTGCCACCCGACAGAACACTGAAGCTTTCTTT

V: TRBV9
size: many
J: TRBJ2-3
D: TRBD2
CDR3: CASSPTGGGLSDTQYF
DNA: TGTGCCAGCAGCCCAACTGGGGGGGGGTTATCAGATACGCAGTATTTT

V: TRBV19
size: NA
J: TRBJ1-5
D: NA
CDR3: CASSTAQESQPQHF
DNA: TGCGCCAGTAGTACGGCCCAGGAATCGCAGCCCCAGCATTTT

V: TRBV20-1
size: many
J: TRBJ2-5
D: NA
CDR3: CSARDWGRQEIQYF
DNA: TGCAGTGCTAGAGATTGGGGGAGACAAGAGATCCAGTACTTC

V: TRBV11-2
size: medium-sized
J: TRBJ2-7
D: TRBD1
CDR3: CASSLVGRDRGTYEQYF
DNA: TGTGCCAGCAGCTTAGTCGGAAGAGACAGGGGTACCTACGAGCAGTACTTC

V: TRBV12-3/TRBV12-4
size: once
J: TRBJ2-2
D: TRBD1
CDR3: CASSPGTANTGELFF
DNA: TGTGCCAGCAGTCCAGGGACAGCGAACACCGGGGAGCTGTTTTTT

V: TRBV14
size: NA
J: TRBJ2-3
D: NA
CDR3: CASCLSGDTQYF
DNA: TGTGCCAGCTGCCTCAGCGGTGATACGCAGTATTTT

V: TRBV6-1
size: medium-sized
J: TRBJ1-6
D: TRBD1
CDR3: CASRWTGENSPLHF
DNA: TGTGCCAGCAGGTGGACAGGGGAAAATTCACCCCTCCACTTT

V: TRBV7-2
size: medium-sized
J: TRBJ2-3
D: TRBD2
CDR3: CASSLGGSGRFDTQYF
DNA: TGTGCCAGCAGCTTAGGTGGTAGCGGGAGGTTTGATACGCAGTATTTT

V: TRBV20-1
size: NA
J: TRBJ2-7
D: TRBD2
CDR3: CSARGLAGRGGFEQYF
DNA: TGCAGTGCTAGGGGACTAGCGGGCCGCGGGGGATTCGAGCAGTACTTC

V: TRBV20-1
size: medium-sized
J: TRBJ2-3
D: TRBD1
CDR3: CSARLPRGRVTDTQYF
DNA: TGCAGTGCTAGACTTCCGAGGGGGCGCGTCACAGATACGCAGTATTTT

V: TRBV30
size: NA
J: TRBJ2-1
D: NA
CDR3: CAWGRREQFF
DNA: TGTGCCTGGGGGAGGAGGGAGCAGTTCTTC

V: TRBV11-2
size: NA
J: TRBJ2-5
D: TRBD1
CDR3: CASSFTGAKEAQYF
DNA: TGTGCCAGCAGCTTTACAGGGGCAAAAGAGGCCCAGTACTTC

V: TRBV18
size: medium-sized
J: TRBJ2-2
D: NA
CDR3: CASSPRTETGELFF
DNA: TGTGCCAGCTCACCCCGGACAGAAACCGGGGAGCTGTTTTTT